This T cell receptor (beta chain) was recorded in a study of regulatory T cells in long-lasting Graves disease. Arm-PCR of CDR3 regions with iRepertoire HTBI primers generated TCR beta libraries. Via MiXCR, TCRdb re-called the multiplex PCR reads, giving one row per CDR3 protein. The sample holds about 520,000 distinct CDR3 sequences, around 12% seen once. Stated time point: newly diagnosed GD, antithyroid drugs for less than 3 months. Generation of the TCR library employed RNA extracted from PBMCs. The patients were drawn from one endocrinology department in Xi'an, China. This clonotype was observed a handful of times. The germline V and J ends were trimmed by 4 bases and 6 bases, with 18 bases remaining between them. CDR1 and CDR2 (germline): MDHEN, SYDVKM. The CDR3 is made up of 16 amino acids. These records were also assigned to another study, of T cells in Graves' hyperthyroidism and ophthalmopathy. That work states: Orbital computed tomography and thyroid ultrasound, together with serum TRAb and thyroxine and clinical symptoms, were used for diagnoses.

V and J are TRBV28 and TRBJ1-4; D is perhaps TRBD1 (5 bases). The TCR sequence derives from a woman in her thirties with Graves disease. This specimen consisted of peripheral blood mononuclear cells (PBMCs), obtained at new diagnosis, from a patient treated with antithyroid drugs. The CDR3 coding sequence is TGTGCCAGCAGTTCCCCGGGACGGGCGGGGCATGAAAAACTGTTTTTT. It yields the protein CASSSPGRAGHEKLFF. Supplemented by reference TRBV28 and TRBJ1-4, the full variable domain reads DVKVTQSSRYLVKRTGEKVFLECVQDMDHENMFWYRQDPGLGLRLIYFSYDVKMKEKGDIPEGYSVSREKKERFSLILESASTNQTSMYLCASSSPGRAGHEKLFFGSGTQLSVL.